What follows are 32 T cell receptor beta chains derived from one specimen sequenced in a study of blood T cell repertoires in COVID-19. Only in-frame clones appear in the TCRdb table, and some are missing; sequencing was by immunoSEQ multiplex PCR. The sample consists of more than 250,000 clones, around 82% of them appearing once. Sequencing input: peripheral blood. These receptors were taken from a human donor in a cohort sampled during active COVID-19.

The DNA of the CDR3 is TGTGCCAGCAGTTTTAAGGGGGGGAGTGAGCAGTTCTTC. Protein product: CASSFKGGSEQFF. The chain employs TRBV12-3 or TRBV12-4 and TRBJ2-1; the D gene is possibly TRBD2 (7 bases). The V end lost 3 bases, the J end lost 9 bases, and 12 bases lay between the germline ends. The CDR3 sequence is 13 residues long.

The V call is TRBV19, the J call TRBJ2-7; the match to TRBD1 covers 7 bases. The V gene's germline CDR1 is LNHDA and CDR2 SQIVND (reference sequence). V lost 0 bases, J lost 5 bases, and 7 bases stayed unmatched. This CDR3 has 15 amino acids. CDR3 coding DNA: TGTGCCAGTAGTATAGATGAGACAGGGCGGCACGAGCAGTACTTC. Its protein product is CASSIDETGRHEQYF. The entire variable domain, with the rest obtained from reference TRBV19 and TRBJ2-7, is as follows: DGGITQSPKYLFRKEGQNVTLSCEQNLNHDAMYWYRQDPGQGLRLIYYSQIVNDFQKGDIAEGYSVSREKKESFPLTVTSAQKNPTAFYLCASSIDETGRHEQYFGPGTRLTVT.

As to this clone: At one of its ends the junction is not consistent with the germline gene, which may arise from a read error. The chain combines TRBV7-8 with TRBJ2-2; the match to TRBD2 covers 11 bases. This CDR3 spans 16 amino acids. CDR1 and CDR2 (germline): SGHVS, FQNEAQ. The CDR3 region is CASGSLTSGNPGELFF. In nucleotides, the CDR3 is TGTGCCAGCGGAAGCTTGACTAGCGGGAACCCCGGGGAGCTGTTTTTT. Together with reference TRBV7-8 and TRBJ2-2, the CDR3 gives the full variable domain: GAGVSQSPRYKVAKRGQDVALRCDPISGHVSLFWYQQALGQGPEFLTYFQNEAQLDKSGLPSDRFFAERPEGSVSTLKIQRTQQEDSAVYLCASGSLTSGNPGELFFGEGSRLTVL.

The CDR3 DNA is TGTGCCAGCAGTGCGGGACTGGATCAGCCCCAGCATTTT. Its protein product is CASSAGLDQPQHF. This chain joins TRBV2 and TRBJ1-5; D perhaps matches TRBD1 (5 bases). Germline V CDR1 and CDR2: SNHLY, FYNNEI. The CDR3 loop spans 13 amino acids. The V and J ends lost 4 bases and 5 bases respectively, with 9 bases between them.

To note about this clone: Sequence at one end of the junction differs from germline and may be a read error. The V call is TRBV11-2, the J call TRBJ2-1, with TRBD2 identical over 7 bases. The CDR3 length is 13 residues. Germline CDR1 and CDR2: SGHAT and FQNNGV. The CDR3 DNA reads TGTGCCAGCACCGGCTTCCTAGTGCGGGGGAAGATCTTC. It translates to CASTGFLVRGKIF.

V gene TRBV29-1 combines with J gene TRBJ2-5; D possibly corresponds to TRBD2 (5 bases). The CDR3 has 12 amino acids. Germline CDR1 reads SQVTM; CDR2 reads ANQGSEA. With 4 bases removed from V and 3 bases from J, the gap between germline ends came to 9 bases. This chain's CDR3 is CSVGPGEETQYF. The CDR3 nucleotides read TGCAGCGTTGGGCCCGGGGAAGAGACCCAGTACTTC.

The chain couples TRBV7-2 to TRBJ1-1; maybe TRBD1 (5 bases). This CDR3 is built from 14 residues. CDR1 is SGHTA, CDR2 FQGNSA, per germline. V lost 4 bases and J 3 bases, leaving 12 bases between the germline ends. Written as DNA, the CDR3 is TGTGCCAGCAGCTCCGACAGTAGGCACACTGAAGCTTTCTTT. It translates to CASSSDSRHTEAFF. Full variable domain (missing parts from reference TRBV7-2 and TRBJ1-1): GAGVSQSPSNKVTEKGKDVELRCDPISGHTALYWYRQSLGQGLEFLIYFQGNSAPDKSGLPSDRFSAERTGGSVSTLTIQRTQQEDSAVYLCASSSDSRHTEAFFGQGTRLTVV.

This clone was counted at least ten times. J is TRBJ1-2 and V is TRBV27; TRBD1 aligns across 7 bases. The V and J ends lost 4 bases and 5 bases, in that order; junction bases with no gene match: 7. Germline loops: CDR1 MNHEY, CDR2 SMNVEV (reference sequence). This CDR3 spans 14 amino acids. In DNA, the CDR3 is TGTGCCAGCAGTTCCCTCACAGGGGAGTATGGCTACACCTTC. Translating it yields CASSSLTGEYGYTF.

The chain combines TRBV7-9 with TRBJ2-7, with 12 bases fitting TRBD2. Trimming removed 5 bases from V and 7 bases from J; junction bases left unmatched: 9. The germline CDR1 and CDR2 sequences are SEHNR and FQNEAQ (reference sequence). The CDR3 is made up of 15 amino acids. As DNA, the CDR3 is TGTGCCAGCAGCAAGGGACTAGCGGGTTTGGGGGAGCAGTACTTC. It translates to CASSKGLAGLGEQYF.

V usage is TRBV28 and J usage is TRBJ1-3, with D possibly being TRBD1 (6 bases). The CDR3 consists of 14 residues. V shed 8 bases and J shed 0 bases, with 11 bases lying between them. Germline lookup yields CDR1 MDHEN and CDR2 SYDVKM. For the CDR3, the DNA is TGTGCCAGCTTAGGGGGGGGCTCTGGAAACACCATATATTTT. This codes for CASLGGGSGNTIYF.

This clone came up a few times. V is TRBV19 and J is TRBJ1-1; TRBD1 matches 10 bases. CDR1 and CDR2 (germline): LNHDA, SQIVND (reference sequence). Germline trimming cut 7 bases from V and 4 bases from J; bases unmatched to any gene: 3. The CDR3 has 13 amino acids. CDR3 sequence (DNA): TGTGCCAGTACCCGACAGGGGGCCACTGAAGCTTTCTTT. Translated: CASTRQGATEAFF.

This clone has a handful of counts. The rearrangement uses TRBV6-2 or TRBV6-3 and TRBJ2-3; unclear D gene. CDR3 size: 14 residues. Per germline, CDR1 MNHEY and CDR2 SVGEGT. The V end lost 4 bases, the J end lost 2 bases, and 10 bases lay between the germline ends. The CDR3 bases are TGTGCCAGCAGTTGGTGGTCCTACACAGATACGCAGTATTTT. Its protein product is CASSWWSYTDTQYF.

This clone has just one count. The gene calls are TRBV5-1 and TRBJ1-3; TRBD1 matches at 9 bases. After removal of 4 bases from V and 4 bases from J, the junction contained 12 bases not matched to a gene. CDR1 is SGHRS, CDR2 YFSETQ, per germline. This CDR3 has 17 residues. DNA for the CDR3: TGCGCCAGCAGCACCGGACAGGGGAAGATGTGGGGAAACACCATATATTTT. Translation: CASSTGQGKMWGNTIYF.

The rearrangement links TRBV28 to TRBJ2-7; perhaps TRBD2 as D (5 bases). Germline CDR1 is MDHEN and CDR2 is SYDVKM. V lost 8 bases to trimming and J lost 1 base, with 12 bases between them. The CDR3 totals 13 residues. The CDR3 is CASGRGRSYEQYF. The CDR3 DNA reads TGTGCCAGCGGGAGAGGGCGGTCCTACGAGCAGTACTTC.

The chain employs TRBV10-2 and TRBJ2-1; 8 bases line up with TRBD2. Germline V gene data show CDR1 as WSHSY and CDR2 as SAAADI. V lost 3 bases to trimming and J lost 0 bases; unmatched junction nucleotides: 10. The CDR3 has 18 residues. As DNA, the CDR3 is TGCGCCAGCAGTGATCCGGCTAGCGGGCTTAGCTCCTACAATGAGCAGTTCTTC. This codes for CASSDPASGLSSYNEQFF.

The table lists this clone with a few counts. The chain recombines TRBV2 with TRBJ2-2; D possibly corresponds to TRBD1 (6 bases). Trimming stripped 3 bases from V and 0 bases from J, with 11 bases between. The CDR3 extends over 16 amino acids. CDR1 and CDR2 from the germline V gene are SNHLY and FYNNEI. Here the CDR3 DNA reads TGTGCCAGCAGTGACTTAGGACAGACGAACACCGGGGAGCTGTTTTTT. This gives the protein CASSDLGQTNTGELFF.

The table lists this clone with many counts. J is TRBJ1-5 and V is TRBV28; a possible D gene is TRBD1 (5 bases). In germline, CDR1 is MDHEN, CDR2 SYDVKM. The CDR3 has 17 amino acids. V was shortened by 4 bases and J by 0 bases, with 16 bases between the two germline ends. CDR3 sequence reads: CASSSPYRSNSNQPQHF. CDR3 bases: TGTGCCAGCAGTTCACCTTACAGGTCTAATAGCAATCAGCCCCAGCATTTT.

This clone was recorded a few times. V is TRBV19 and J is TRBJ2-1, with 10 nucleotides matching TRBD2. J lost 0 bases, V lost 6 bases, and 8 bases had no gene match. The CDR3 length is 17 residues. CDR1 is LNHDA, CDR2 SQIVND, per germline (reference sequence). CDR3 protein: CASRTTSGASSYNEQFF. The CDR3 region has the DNA TGTGCCAGTAGGACCACTAGCGGGGCAAGCTCCTACAATGAGCAGTTCTTC.

The chain has TRBV5-1 and TRBJ2-1; 10 nucleotides align to TRBD2. The CDR3 totals 19 residues. With V trimmed by 4 bases and J by 0 bases, 13 bases remained unmatched. The germline CDR1 and CDR2 sequences are SGHRS and YFSETQ. This CDR3 reads CASSPEGVTSGNSYNEQFF. The CDR3 DNA sequence: TGCGCCAGCAGCCCCGAGGGCGTAACTAGCGGGAACTCCTACAATGAGCAGTTCTTC.

CDR3 coding DNA: TGTGCCACCAGCAGAGTAAGGCTAGCGGGGGGGCGCGAGCAGTACTTC. It encodes CATSRVRLAGGREQYF. The V and J genes are TRBV15 and TRBJ2-7; 12 bases fit TRBD2. CDR3 size: 16 residues. The germline gives CDR1 LNHNV, CDR2 YYDKDF (reference sequence). Trimming removed 1 base from V and 6 bases from J; junction bases left unmatched: 7.

The sample holds one count of this clone. The chain links TRBV19 to TRBJ1-5, with D unclear. CDR3 size: 15 residues. V shed 3 bases and J shed 4 bases, with 13 bases lying between them. Germline V gene data show CDR1 as LNHDA and CDR2 as SQIVND (reference sequence). Here the CDR3 reads CASSITSPRNQPQHF. In DNA, the CDR3 is TGTGCCAGTAGTATTACATCCCCCAGGAATCAGCCCCAGCATTTT.

The chain links TRBV27 to TRBJ2-5, with 12 bases that match TRBD2. This CDR3 spans 15 amino acids. The germline V gene encodes CDR1 MNHEY and CDR2 SMNVEV (reference sequence). V gave up 8 bases and J gave up 5 bases; unmatched junction bases: 9. This CDR3 reads CASGPSGRALETQYF. The DNA for the CDR3 is TGTGCCAGCGGACCTAGCGGGAGGGCTTTGGAGACCCAGTACTTC.

The V call is TRBV10-3, the J call TRBJ1-5, with TRBD1 matching 9 bases. Germline-derived CDR1 and CDR2 are ENHRY and SYGVKD. The CDR3 runs to 17 residues. Trimming at V came to 6 bases and at J to 0 bases, leaving 9 bases not matched to a gene. The CDR3 is CAIRAGTGPFSNQPQHF. CDR3 in DNA: TGTGCCATCAGGGCCGGGACAGGGCCCTTTAGCAATCAGCCCCAGCATTTT.

This chain uses TRBV28 with TRBJ2-3; D is uncertain. V lost 8 bases to trimming and J lost 2 bases, with 8 bases between them. This CDR3 has 12 residues. Germline CDR1 and CDR2: MDHEN and SYDVKM. This CDR3 reads CASFRFTDTQYF. The CDR3 nucleotides read TGTGCCAGCTTTCGGTTCACAGATACGCAGTATTTT. Full variable domain (remainder filled in from reference TRBV28 and TRBJ2-3): DVKVTQSSRYLVKRTGEKVFLECVQDMDHENMFWYRQDPGLGLRLIYFSYDVKMKEKGDIPEGYSVSREKKERFSLILESASTNQTSMYLCASFRFTDTQYFGPGTRLTVL.

V and J are TRBV5-1 and TRBJ1-1, with D possibly matching TRBD1 (5 bases). This CDR3 has 16 residues. From germline, CDR1 is SGHRS and CDR2 YFSETQ. V lost 2 bases and J 2 bases, leaving 16 bases between the germline ends. CDR3 amino acids: CASSLLPGGVNTEAFF. CDR3 nucleotide sequence: TGCGCCAGCAGCTTATTACCGGGGGGAGTTAACACTGAAGCTTTCTTT.

The chain joins TRBV12-3 or TRBV12-4 to TRBJ2-7; weak D call: TRBD1 (6 bases). Trimming stripped 6 bases from V and 1 base from J, with 10 bases between. The CDR3 has 13 residues. The CDR3 DNA is TGTGCCAGCAGCTTTGGACAGTCCTACGAGCAGTACTTC. Translated: CASSFGQSYEQYF.

Worth noting for this clone: This same CDR3 is encoded by further DNA sequences in the sample. This rearrangement joins TRBV18 to TRBJ2-2; TRBD2 aligns across 12 bases. With 1 base clipped from V and 5 bases from J, the junction kept 2 bases outside the gene matches. CDR3 length: 16 residues. Germline CDR1 and CDR2: KGHSH and LQKENI. CDR3 sequence (DNA): TGTGCCAGCTCACCACGACTAGCGGGGGTAACCGGGGAGCTGTTTTTT. Protein: CASSPRLAGVTGELFF.

The V and J genes are TRBV11-1 and TRBJ2-7; the D gene is possibly TRBD1 (5 bases). This CDR3 is built from 15 residues. Per germline, CDR1 SGHAT and CDR2 FQDESV (reference sequence). The ends were cut back, 1 base at V and 2 bases at J, with 12 bases in the middle. Here the CDR3 reads CASSLGRAPPYEQYF. The DNA of the CDR3 is TGTGCCAGCAGCTTAGGCAGGGCCCCTCCCTACGAGCAGTACTTC.

This chain connects TRBV7-2 to TRBJ2-1, with TRBD2 identical over 8 bases. Germline CDR1 SGHTA, CDR2 FQGNSA. The length of the CDR3 is 15 residues. The V and J ends lost 6 bases and 1 base, in that order; junction bases with no gene match: 5. CDR3 protein: CASSWTSLSYNEQFF. As DNA, the CDR3 is TGTGCCAGCAGTTGGACTAGCCTTTCCTACAATGAGCAGTTCTTC.

V and J are TRBV6-5 and TRBJ1-3; TRBD1 matches 11 bases. The junction had 0 bases not matched to a gene; V was cut back by 1 base and J by 4 bases. The CDR3 totals 15 residues. Per the germline V gene, CDR1 is MNHEY and CDR2 is SVGAGI. CDR3 bases: TGTGCCAGCAGTTACTGGACAGGGGGCGGAAACACCATATATTTT. It is translated as CASSYWTGGGNTIYF.

The chain joins TRBV10-3 to TRBJ2-1; a weak D match, TRBD2 (5 bases). The germline V and J ends were trimmed by 10 bases and 8 bases, with 12 bases remaining between them. CDR1 and CDR2 from the germline V gene are ENHRY and SYGVKD. The CDR3 has 11 amino acids. CDR3 DNA: TGTGCCACCGGGATCCTCGATGAGCAGTTCTTC. Protein sequence: CATGILDEQFF.

This chain links TRBV6-4 with TRBJ2-1; no clear D gene. CDR1 is MRHNA and CDR2 is SNTAGT in the germline V gene. The CDR3 length is 14 residues. V was clipped by 3 bases and J by 5 bases, with 11 bases between them. CDR3 in DNA: TGTGCCAGCAGTGAGACTGGCTGGGACAATGAGCAGTTCTTC. Translation: CASSETGWDNEQFF.